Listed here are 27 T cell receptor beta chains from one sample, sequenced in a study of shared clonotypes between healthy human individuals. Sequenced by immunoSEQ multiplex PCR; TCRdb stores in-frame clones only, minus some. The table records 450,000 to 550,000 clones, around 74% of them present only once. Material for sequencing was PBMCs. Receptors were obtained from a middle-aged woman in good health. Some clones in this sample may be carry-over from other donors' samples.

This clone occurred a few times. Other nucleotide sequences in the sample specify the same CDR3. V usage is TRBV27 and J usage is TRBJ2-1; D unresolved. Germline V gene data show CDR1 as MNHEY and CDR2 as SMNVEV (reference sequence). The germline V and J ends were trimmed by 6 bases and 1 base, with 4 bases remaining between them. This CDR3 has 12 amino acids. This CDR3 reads CASRGSYNEQFF. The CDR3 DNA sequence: TGTGCCAGCAGAGGGTCCTACAATGAGCAGTTCTTC.

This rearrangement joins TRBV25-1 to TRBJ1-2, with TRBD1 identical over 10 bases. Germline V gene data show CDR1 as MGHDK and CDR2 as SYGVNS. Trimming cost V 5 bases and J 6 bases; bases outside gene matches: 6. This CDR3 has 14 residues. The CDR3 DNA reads TGTGCCAGCAGTCGGACAGGGGGATCACATGGCTACACCTTC. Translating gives CASSRTGGSHGYTF.

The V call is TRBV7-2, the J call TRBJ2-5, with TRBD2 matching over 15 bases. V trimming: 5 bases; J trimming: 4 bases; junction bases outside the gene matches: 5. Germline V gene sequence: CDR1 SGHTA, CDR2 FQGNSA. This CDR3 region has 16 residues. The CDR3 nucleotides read TGTGCCAGCAGCCCGAGGACTAGCGGGAGGGGAGAGACCCAGTACTTC. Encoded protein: CASSPRTSGRGETQYF.

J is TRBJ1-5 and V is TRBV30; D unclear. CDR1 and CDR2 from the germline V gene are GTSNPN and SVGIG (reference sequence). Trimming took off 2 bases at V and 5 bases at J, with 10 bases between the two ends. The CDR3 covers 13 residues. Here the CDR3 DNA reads TGTGCCTGGAGTATGGGTTTCGATCAGCCCCAGCATTTT. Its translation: CAWSMGFDQPQHF. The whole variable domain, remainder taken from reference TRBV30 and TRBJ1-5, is SQTIHQWPATLVQPVGSPLSLECTVEGTSNPNLYWYRQAAGRGLQLLFYSVGIGQISSEVPQNLSASRPQDRQFILSSKKLLLSDSGFYLCAWSMGFDQPQHFGDGTRLSIL.

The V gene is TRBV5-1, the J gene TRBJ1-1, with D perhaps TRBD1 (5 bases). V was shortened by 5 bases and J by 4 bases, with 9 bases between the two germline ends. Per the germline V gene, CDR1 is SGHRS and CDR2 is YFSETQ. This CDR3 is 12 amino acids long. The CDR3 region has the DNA TGCGCCAGCAGGGGGGAGGGCACTGAAGCTTTCTTT. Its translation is CASRGEGTEAFF.

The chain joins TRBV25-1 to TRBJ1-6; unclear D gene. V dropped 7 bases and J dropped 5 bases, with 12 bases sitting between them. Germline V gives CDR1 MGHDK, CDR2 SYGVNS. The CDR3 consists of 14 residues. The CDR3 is CASTSQRNNSPLHF. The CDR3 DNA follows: TGTGCCAGCACATCCCAGAGGAATAATTCACCCCTCCACTTT.

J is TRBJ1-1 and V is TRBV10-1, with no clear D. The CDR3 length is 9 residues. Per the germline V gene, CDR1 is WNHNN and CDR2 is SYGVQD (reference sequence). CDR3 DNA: TGCGCTATCTGGTCTGAAGCTTTCTTT. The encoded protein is CAIWSEAFF.

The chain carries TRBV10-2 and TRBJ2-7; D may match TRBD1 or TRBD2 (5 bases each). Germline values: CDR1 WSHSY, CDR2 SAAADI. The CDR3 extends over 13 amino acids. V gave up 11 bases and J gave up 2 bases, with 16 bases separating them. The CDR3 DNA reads TGCGCCTGTTCCGGGACGGAAGCCTACGAGCAGTACTTC. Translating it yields CACSGTEAYEQYF.

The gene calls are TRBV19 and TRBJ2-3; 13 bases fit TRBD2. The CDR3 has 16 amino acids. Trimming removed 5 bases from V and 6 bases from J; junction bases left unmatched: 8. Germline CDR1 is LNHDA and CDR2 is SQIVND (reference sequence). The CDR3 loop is CASSPWTSGRSDTQYF. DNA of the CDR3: TGTGCCAGTAGTCCCTGGACTAGCGGGAGATCGGATACGCAGTATTTT.

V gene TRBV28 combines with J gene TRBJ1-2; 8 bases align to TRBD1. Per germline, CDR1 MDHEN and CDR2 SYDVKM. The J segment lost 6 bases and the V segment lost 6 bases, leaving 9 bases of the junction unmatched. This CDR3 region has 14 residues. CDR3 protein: CASRLDRGVHGYTF. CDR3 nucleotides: TGTGCCAGCAGACTCGACAGGGGAGTACATGGCTACACCTTC.

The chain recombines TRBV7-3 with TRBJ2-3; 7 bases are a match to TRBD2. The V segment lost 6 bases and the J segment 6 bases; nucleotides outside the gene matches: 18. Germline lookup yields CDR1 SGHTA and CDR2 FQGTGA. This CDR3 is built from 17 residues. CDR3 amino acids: CASSHSGRGRARDTQYF. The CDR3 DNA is TGTGCCAGCAGTCATTCGGGGCGTGGGAGGGCCCGGGATACGCAGTATTTT.

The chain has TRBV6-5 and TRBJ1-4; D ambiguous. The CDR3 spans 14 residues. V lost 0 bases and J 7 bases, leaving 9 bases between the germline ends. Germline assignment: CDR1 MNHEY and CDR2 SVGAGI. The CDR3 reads CASSYSRTGEKLFF. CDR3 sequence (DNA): TGTGCCAGCAGTTACTCCCGTACGGGTGAAAAACTGTTTTTT.

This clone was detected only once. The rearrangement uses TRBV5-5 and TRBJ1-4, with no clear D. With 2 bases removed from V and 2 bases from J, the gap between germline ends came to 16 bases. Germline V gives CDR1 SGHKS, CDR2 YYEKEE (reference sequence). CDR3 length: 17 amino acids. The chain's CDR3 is CASSFSPGSGTNEKLFF. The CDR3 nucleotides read TGTGCCAGCAGCTTTTCTCCGGGATCTGGGACTAATGAAAAACTGTTTTTT. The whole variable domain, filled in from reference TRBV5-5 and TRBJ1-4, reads DAGVTQSPTHLIKTRGQQVTLRCSPISGHKSVSWYQQVLGQGPQFIFQYYEKEERGRGNFPDRFSARQFPNYSSELNVNALLLGDSALYLCASSFSPGSGTNEKLFFGSGTQLSVL.

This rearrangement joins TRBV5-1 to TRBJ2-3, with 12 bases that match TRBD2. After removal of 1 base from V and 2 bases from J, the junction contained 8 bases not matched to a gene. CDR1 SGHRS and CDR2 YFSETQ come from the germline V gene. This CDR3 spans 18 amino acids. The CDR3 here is CASSLRLAGGFNTDTQYF. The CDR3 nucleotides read TGCGCCAGCAGCTTGCGGCTAGCGGGAGGGTTTAACACAGATACGCAGTATTTT. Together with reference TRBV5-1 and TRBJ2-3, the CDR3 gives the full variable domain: KAGVTQTPRYLIKTRGQQVTLSCSPISGHRSVSWYQQTPGQGLQFLFEYFSETQRNKGNFPGRFSGRQFSNSRSEMNVSTLELGDSALYLCASSLRLAGGFNTDTQYFGPGTRLTVL.

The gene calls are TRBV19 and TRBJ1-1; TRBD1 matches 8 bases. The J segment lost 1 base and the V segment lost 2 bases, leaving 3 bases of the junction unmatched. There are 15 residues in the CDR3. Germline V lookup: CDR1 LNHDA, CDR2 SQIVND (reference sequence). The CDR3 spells CASSIHRGENTEAFF. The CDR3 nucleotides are TGTGCCAGTAGTATACACAGGGGGGAGAACACTGAAGCTTTCTTT.

The CDR3 sequence: CSPVVPGVTDTQYF. CDR3 nucleotide sequence: TGCAGCCCTGTCGTCCCAGGGGTAACAGATACGCAGTATTTT. The rearrangement joins TRBV29-1 to TRBJ2-3; a weak D match, TRBD1 (6 bases). The V gene's germline CDR1 is SQVTM and CDR2 ANQGSEA. V was pared by 8 bases and J by 3 bases, with 18 bases between. The CDR3 is 14 residues long.

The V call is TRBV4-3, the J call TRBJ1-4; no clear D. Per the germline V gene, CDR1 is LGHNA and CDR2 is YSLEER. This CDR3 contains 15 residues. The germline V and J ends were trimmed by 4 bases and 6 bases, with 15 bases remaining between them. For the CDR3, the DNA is TGCGCCAGCAGCCCAGGAGGTCGGGCCGATGAAAAACTGTTTTTT. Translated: CASSPGGRADEKLFF.

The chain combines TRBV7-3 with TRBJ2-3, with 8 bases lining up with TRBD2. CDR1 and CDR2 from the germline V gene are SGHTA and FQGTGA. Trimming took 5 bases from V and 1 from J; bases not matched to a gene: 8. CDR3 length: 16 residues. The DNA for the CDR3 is TGTGCCAGCAGCCTAGGGACTAGAGGCGGCACAGATACGCAGTATTTT. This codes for CASSLGTRGGTDTQYF.

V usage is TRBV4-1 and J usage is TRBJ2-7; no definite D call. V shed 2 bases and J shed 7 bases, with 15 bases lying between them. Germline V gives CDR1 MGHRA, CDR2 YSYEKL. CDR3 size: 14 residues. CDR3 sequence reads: CASSQNNNLGEQYF. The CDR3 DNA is TGCGCCAGCAGCCAAAACAACAACCTTGGAGAGCAGTACTTC.

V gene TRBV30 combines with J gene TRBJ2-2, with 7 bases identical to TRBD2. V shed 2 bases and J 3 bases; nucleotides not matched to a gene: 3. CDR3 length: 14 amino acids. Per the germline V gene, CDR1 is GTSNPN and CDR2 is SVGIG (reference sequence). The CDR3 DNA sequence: TGTGCCTGGAGTTTTGGGAGGGACACCGGGGAGCTGTTTTTT. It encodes CAWSFGRDTGELFF. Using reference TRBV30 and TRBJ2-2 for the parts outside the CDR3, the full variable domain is SQTIHQWPATLVQPVGSPLSLECTVEGTSNPNLYWYRQAAGRGLQLLFYSVGIGQISSEVPQNLSASRPQDRQFILSSKKLLLSDSGFYLCAWSFGRDTGELFFGEGSRLTVL.

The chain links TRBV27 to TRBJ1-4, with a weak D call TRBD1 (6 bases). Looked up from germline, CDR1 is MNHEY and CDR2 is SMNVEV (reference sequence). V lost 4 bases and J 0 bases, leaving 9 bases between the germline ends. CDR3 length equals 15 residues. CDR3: CASSSNRATNEKLFF. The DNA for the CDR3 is TGTGCCAGCAGTTCAAACAGGGCAACTAATGAAAAACTGTTTTTT. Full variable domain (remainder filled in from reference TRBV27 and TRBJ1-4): EAQVTQNPRYLITVTGKKLTVTCSQNMNHEYMSWYRQDPGLGLRQIYYSMNVEVTDKGDVPEGYKVSRKEKRNFPLILESPSPNQTSLYFCASSSNRATNEKLFFGSGTQLSVL.

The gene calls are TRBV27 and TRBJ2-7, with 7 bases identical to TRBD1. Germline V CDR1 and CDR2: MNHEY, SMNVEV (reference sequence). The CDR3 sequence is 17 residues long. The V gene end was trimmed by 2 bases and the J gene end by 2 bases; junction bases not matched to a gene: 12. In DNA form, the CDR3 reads TGTGCCAGCAGTTTACGGGCCTGGGACAGAACCCCCTACGAGCAGTACTTC. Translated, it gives CASSLRAWDRTPYEQYF.

CDR3 loop: CASSQDRGGEQFF. DNA of the CDR3: TGCGCCAGCAGCCAAGATCGGGGGGGGGAGCAGTTCTTC. This chain links TRBV4-3 with TRBJ2-1; 8 bases match TRBD2. CDR1 is LGHNA and CDR2 is YSLEER in the germline V gene. CDR3 length: 13 amino acids. With 0 bases clipped from V and 10 bases from J, the junction kept 2 bases outside the gene matches.

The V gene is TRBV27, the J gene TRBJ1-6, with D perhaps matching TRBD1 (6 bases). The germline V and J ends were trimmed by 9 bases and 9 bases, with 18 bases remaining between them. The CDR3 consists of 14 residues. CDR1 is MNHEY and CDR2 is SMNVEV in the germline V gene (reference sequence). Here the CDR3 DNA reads TGTGCCAGTGGGGCACGGGGGGCAGGTTCACCCCTCCACTTT. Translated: CASGARGAGSPLHF.

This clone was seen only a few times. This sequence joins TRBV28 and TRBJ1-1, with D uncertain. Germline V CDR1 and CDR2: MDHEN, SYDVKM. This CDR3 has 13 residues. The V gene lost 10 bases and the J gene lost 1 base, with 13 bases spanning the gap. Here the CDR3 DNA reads TGTGCCATAGGGCGCACGTCGAACACTGAAGCTTTCTTT. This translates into CAIGRTSNTEAFF.

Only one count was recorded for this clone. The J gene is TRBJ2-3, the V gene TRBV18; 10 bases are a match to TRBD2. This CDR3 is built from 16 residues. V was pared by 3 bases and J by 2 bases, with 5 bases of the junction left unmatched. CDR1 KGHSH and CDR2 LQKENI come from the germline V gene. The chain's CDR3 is CASSPIAGGTTDTQYF. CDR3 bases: TGTGCCAGCTCACCTATAGCGGGAGGAACCACAGATACGCAGTATTTT.

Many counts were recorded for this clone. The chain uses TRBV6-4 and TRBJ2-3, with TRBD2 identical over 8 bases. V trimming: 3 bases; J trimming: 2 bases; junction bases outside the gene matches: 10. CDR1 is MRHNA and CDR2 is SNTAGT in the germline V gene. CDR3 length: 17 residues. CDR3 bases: TGTGCCAGCAGTGAATCCCCAGCGGGGGATCCCACAGATACGCAGTATTTT. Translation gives CASSESPAGDPTDTQYF.